Here is one TCR beta chain with its context. The antigen is not known. These data originate in a study of T cells after yellow fever vaccination. Study background: With SMART-Seq v4 Ultra Low Input, the fractions containing low cell numbers were prepared. Findings of the study overall: High-abundance clonotypes from the bulk population could contaminate FACS-sorted repertoires. The booster saw the reappearance of most primary-vaccination clones (approximately 97% CD4, 80% to 90% CD8).

Researchers made TCR cDNA using 5'RACE template switching, and this step added a universal primer site and UMIs. TCRdb recomputed calls from the 5' RACE reads with MiXCR, one row per CDR3 protein. The sample has approximately 300,000 distinct CDR3 sequences; over 10% are singletons. Between the trimmed V and J ends, which lost 2 bases and 5 bases, there was a span of 2 bases. This CDR3 comprises 11 residues. Germline assignment: CDR1 LGHDT and CDR2 YNNKEL (reference sequence). This material consisted of CD4+ T cells sorted from PBMCs, taken 45 days after the yellow fever booster vaccination. The origin of this receptor is a man in his thirties or forties who received the YFV17D yellow fever vaccine. The chain employs TRBV3-1 and TRBJ2-3; D is ambiguous. CDR3 in amino acids: CASSQIDTQYF. For the CDR3, the DNA is TGTGCCAGCAGCCAAATAGATACGCAGTATTTT.